The 21 T cell receptor beta chains below come from one sample, sequenced in a study of blood T cell repertoires in COVID-19. Libraries were prepared by immunoSEQ multiplex PCR; TCRdb keeps only in-frame clonotypes and omits some of them. Of some 45,000 clones detected, approximately 87% appear once; the ten largest clones hold roughly 9.2%. The material sequenced was peripheral blood. These receptors came from a human donor in a cohort sampled during active COVID-19.

This chain joins TRBV7-6 and TRBJ2-7, with TRBD1 matching over 7 bases. The CDR3 has 15 residues. CDR1 and CDR2 (germline): SGHVS, FNYEAQ. V dropped 1 base and J dropped 1; count of bases not matched to a gene: 4. CDR3: CASSLEGQPSYEQYF. CDR3 nucleotides: TGTGCCAGCAGCTTAGAGGGACAGCCTTCCTACGAGCAGTACTTC. Full variable domain (missing parts from reference TRBV7-6 and TRBJ2-7): GAGVSQSPRYKVTKRGQDVALRCDPISGHVSLYWYRQALGQGPEFLTYFNYEAQQDKSGLPNDRFSAERPEGSISTLTIQRTEQRDSAMYRCASSLEGQPSYEQYFGPGTRLTVT.

The rearrangement uses TRBV6-5 and TRBJ2-4, with 8 positions matching TRBD2. Germline loops: CDR1 MNHEY, CDR2 SVGAGI. This CDR3 has 15 residues. V shed 5 bases and J 2 bases; nucleotides not matched to a gene: 5. This CDR3 reads CASSPGGPTKNIQYF. CDR3 in DNA: TGTGCCAGCAGTCCGGGGGGGCCGACCAAAAACATTCAGTACTTC.

V is TRBV7-9 and J is TRBJ2-5; D is ambiguous. Trimming shortened V by 1 base and J by 1 base, and 7 bases separated the two germline ends. The V gene's germline CDR1 is SEHNR and CDR2 FQNEAQ (reference sequence). This CDR3 comprises 14 residues. The CDR3 DNA is TGTGCCAGCAGCTTAGAGAGGCGCCAAGAGACCCAGTACTTC. Amino acid sequence: CASSLERRQETQYF.

The chain links TRBV7-8 to TRBJ2-7; the match to TRBD1 covers 7 bases. The ends lost 4 bases at V and 2 bases at J; junction bases unmatched: 5. The germline gives CDR1 SGHVS, CDR2 FQNEAQ. The CDR3 is 14 amino acids. CDR3 region: CASSSGQRPYEQYF. CDR3 coding DNA: TGTGCCAGCAGCTCGGGACAGCGTCCCTACGAGCAGTACTTC.

The V gene is TRBV11-2, the J gene TRBJ2-1; 9 bases match TRBD2. V lost 3 bases to trimming and J lost 1 base; unmatched junction nucleotides: 4. CDR3 length equals 16 residues. CDR1 is SGHAT and CDR2 is FQNNGV in the germline V gene. CDR3 region: CASSLRGGHSYNEQFF. The CDR3 coding sequence is TGTGCCAGCAGCTTGCGGGGGGGCCATTCCTACAATGAGCAGTTCTTC.

The gene calls are TRBV7-8 and TRBJ2-7, with D hard to call. Germline V gene sequence: CDR1 SGHVS, CDR2 FQNEAQ. The V end lost 6 bases, the J end lost 6 bases, and 9 bases lay between the germline ends. The CDR3 consists of 11 residues. This CDR3 reads CASSGSGEQYF. The CDR3, as DNA: TGTGCCAGCAGTGGGTCGGGCGAGCAGTACTTC.

This rearrangement joins TRBV5-4 to TRBJ2-2; D may be TRBD1 (6 bases). There are 18 residues in the CDR3. V dropped 0 bases and J dropped 2 bases, with 17 bases sitting between them. CDR1 and CDR2 from the germline V gene are SGHNT and YYREEE (reference sequence). The CDR3 DNA is TGTGCCAGCAGCTTGGGGCCCTCCTACAGGGACAACACCGGGGAGCTGTTTTTT. Its protein is CASSLGPSYRDNTGELFF.

This chain connects TRBV9 to TRBJ2-1; 16 bases match TRBD2. With 1 base clipped from V and 8 bases from J, the junction kept 12 bases outside the gene matches. The CDR3 extends over 19 amino acids. Germline V CDR1 and CDR2: SGDLS, YYNGEE. In DNA, the CDR3 is TGTGCCAGCAGCGTATTGGGCGGGACTAGCGGGGGGGCCTCGGATGAGCAGTTCTTC. Protein: CASSVLGGTSGGASDEQFF.

This clone was recorded only once. This chain connects TRBV11-2 to TRBJ1-2; D remains unclear. Trimming stripped 5 bases from V and 4 bases from J, with 11 bases between. The CDR3 is 13 amino acids. In germline, CDR1 is SGHAT, CDR2 FQNNGV. The CDR3 sequence: CASSQEDIYGYTF. CDR3 DNA: TGTGCCAGCAGCCAGGAGGATATCTATGGCTACACCTTC.

This clone turned up a few times. The V call is TRBV5-1, the J call TRBJ1-1, with D perhaps matching TRBD1 (5 bases). The CDR3 extends over 15 amino acids. Germline V lookup: CDR1 SGHRS, CDR2 YFSETQ. Trimming left V 8 bases short and J 0 bases short, with 17 bases between. The CDR3 bases are TGCGCCAGTCGCAGCGGGACCCACTTGAACACTGAAGCTTTCTTT. Its protein product is CASRSGTHLNTEAFF.

The V gene is TRBV4-1, the J gene TRBJ2-1; TRBD1 aligns across 8 bases. CDR3 length: 15 residues. Germline V lookup: CDR1 MGHRA, CDR2 YSYEKL. V shed 2 bases and J 4 bases; nucleotides not matched to a gene: 4. The chain's CDR3 is CASSQFGQGYNEQFF. CDR3 DNA: TGCGCCAGCAGCCAATTCGGACAGGGTTACAATGAGCAGTTCTTC.

This clone occurred a few times. This chain links TRBV3-1 (or the pseudogene TRBV3-2) with TRBJ2-7; 12 bases are shared with TRBD2. Germline V gene data show CDR1 as LGHDT and CDR2 as YNNKEL (reference sequence). The CDR3 sequence is 14 residues long. V gave up 4 bases and J gave up 6 bases; unmatched junction bases: 4. CDR3 DNA: TGTGCCAGCAGCCGTGGACTAGCGGGGACCGAGCAGTACTTC. This sequence encodes CASSRGLAGTEQYF.

J is TRBJ2-3 and V is TRBV15, with D maybe TRBD2 (5 bases). Germline V gives CDR1 LNHNV, CDR2 YYDKDF (reference sequence). The CDR3 runs to 14 residues. V was pared by 8 bases and J by 4 bases, with 16 bases between. DNA for the CDR3: TGTGCCACCCGAGCGACGGGGTATTCAGATACGCAGTATTTT. Protein: CATRATGYSDTQYF.

A few counts support this clone. This sequence joins TRBV9 and TRBJ1-6; possibly TRBD1 for D (6 bases). The CDR3 consists of 16 residues. Trimming shortened V by 0 bases and J by 7 bases, and 14 bases separated the two germline ends. The germline V gene has CDR1 SGDLS and CDR2 YYNGEE. CDR3 DNA: TGTGCCAGCAGCGTAGGGTCAGGGGTGAAGAATTCACCCCTCCACTTT. Protein: CASSVGSGVKNSPLHF.

This chain joins TRBV7-2 and TRBJ2-3; 9 bases are a match to TRBD2. Germline trimming cut 8 bases from V and 2 bases from J; bases unmatched to any gene: 8. This CDR3 has 15 residues. Germline V CDR1 and CDR2: SGHTA, FQGNSA. The CDR3 sequence is CASAAGGYDTDTQYF. In DNA form, the CDR3 reads TGTGCCAGCGCAGCGGGGGGCTACGACACAGATACGCAGTATTTT.

The V call is TRBV6-5, the J call TRBJ2-3; TRBD2 matches 7 bases. The CDR3 is 13 amino acids. Germline-derived CDR1 and CDR2 are MNHEY and SVGAGI. Unmatched junction bases numbered 2, after V lost 6 bases and J lost 2 bases. The CDR3 region has the DNA TGTGCCAGCAGCGGGGGGTCCACAGATACGCAGTATTTT. Translation: CASSGGSTDTQYF.

This chain connects TRBV5-5 to TRBJ1-3; D gene ambiguous. The V gene's germline CDR1 is SGHKS and CDR2 YYEKEE (reference sequence). V lost 0 bases and J lost 1, with 11 bases in between. The CDR3 length is 16 residues. CDR3 amino acids: CASSLGPTISGNTIYF. Written as DNA, the CDR3 is TGTGCCAGCAGCTTGGGCCCTACGATTTCTGGAAACACCATATATTTT.

V usage is TRBV5-1 and J usage is TRBJ2-7; D is possibly TRBD2 (6 bases). Per germline, CDR1 SGHRS and CDR2 YFSETQ. V lost 4 bases and J 3 bases, leaving 14 bases between the germline ends. This CDR3 has 14 residues. CDR3 sequence reads: CASSPSPGGYEQYF. The CDR3 DNA reads TGCGCCAGCAGCCCAAGCCCCGGGGGCTACGAGCAGTACTTC.

In DNA form, the CDR3 reads TGCGCCAGCAGCCCCAGGCTGGGTAACTATGGCTACACCTTC. Amino acid sequence: CASSPRLGNYGYTF. The V gene is TRBV4-1, the J gene TRBJ1-2, with D hard to call. The CDR3 sequence is 14 residues long. V lost 4 bases, J lost 1 base, and 10 bases lay in between. Germline lookup yields CDR1 MGHRA and CDR2 YSYEKL.

The rearrangement uses TRBV5-1 and TRBJ2-3, with 11 bases fitting TRBD2. Trimming took 4 bases from V and 2 from J; bases not matched to a gene: 6. Germline loops: CDR1 SGHRS, CDR2 YFSETQ. The CDR3 consists of 16 residues. CDR3 residues: CASSSTSGGITDTQYF. In DNA, the CDR3 is TGCGCCAGCAGCAGTACTAGCGGGGGAATCACAGATACGCAGTATTTT.

This chain links TRBV9 with TRBJ2-3, with unresolved D. The V gene's germline CDR1 is SGDLS and CDR2 YYNGEE. The CDR3 is made up of 15 amino acids. Deletions cut 4 bases from V and 3 bases from J, with 15 bases between. For the CDR3, the DNA is TGTGCCAGCAGCCCCCAGCTCCCCGGGACAGATACGCAGTATTTT. The encoded protein is CASSPQLPGTDTQYF.